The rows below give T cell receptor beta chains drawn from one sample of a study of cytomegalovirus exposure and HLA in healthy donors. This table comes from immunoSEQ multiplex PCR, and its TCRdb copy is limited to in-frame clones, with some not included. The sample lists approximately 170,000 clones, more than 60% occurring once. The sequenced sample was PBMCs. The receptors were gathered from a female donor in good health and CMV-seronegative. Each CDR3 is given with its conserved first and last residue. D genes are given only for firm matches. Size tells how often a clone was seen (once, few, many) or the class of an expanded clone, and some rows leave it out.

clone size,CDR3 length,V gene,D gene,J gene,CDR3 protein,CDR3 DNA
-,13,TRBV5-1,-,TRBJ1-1,CASKRDMNTEAFF,TGCGCCAGCAAAAGGGACATGAACACTGAAGCTTTCTTT
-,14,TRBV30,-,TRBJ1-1,CAWSSGLRNTEAFF,TGTGCCTGGAGTTCGGGACTGAGGAACACTGAAGCTTTCTTT
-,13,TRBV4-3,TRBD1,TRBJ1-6,CASSLPGGSPLHF,TGCGCCAGCAGCCTCCCAGGGGGTTCACCCCTCCACTTT
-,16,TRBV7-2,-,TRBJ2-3,CASSLAGGSNADTQYF,TGTGCCAGCAGCTTAGCGGGGGGTTCGAATGCAGATACGCAGTATTTT
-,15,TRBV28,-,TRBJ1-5,CASSLLGASNQPQHF,TGTGCCAGCAGTTTATTGGGGGCCAGCAATCAGCCCCAGCATTTT
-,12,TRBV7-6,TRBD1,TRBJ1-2,CASSRQGYGYTF,TGTGCCAGCAGCCGACAGGGATATGGCTACACCTTC
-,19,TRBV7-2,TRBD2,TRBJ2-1,CASSLPTSGGASSYNEQFF,TGTGCCAGCAGCTTACCGACTAGCGGCGGTGCTAGCTCCTACAATGAGCAGTTCTTC
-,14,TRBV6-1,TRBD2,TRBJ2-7,CASRGSGDLYEQYF,TGTGCCAGCCGGGGTAGCGGGGACCTCTACGAGCAGTACTTC
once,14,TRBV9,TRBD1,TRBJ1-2,CASSAGDRSYGYTF,TGTGCCAGCAGCGCCGGGGACAGGTCCTATGGCTACACCTTC
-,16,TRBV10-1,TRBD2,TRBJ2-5,CASSDGAGGNQETQYF,TGCGCCAGCAGTGATGGGGCGGGAGGGAACCAAGAGACCCAGTACTTC
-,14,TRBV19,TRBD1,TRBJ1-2,CASSNRGTNYGYTF,TGTGCCAGTAGCAACAGGGGGACTAACTATGGCTACACCTTC
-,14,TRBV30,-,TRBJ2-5,CAWSVQGTQETQYF,TGTGCCTGGAGTGTACAGGGAACCCAAGAGACCCAGTACTTC
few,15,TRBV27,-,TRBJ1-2,CASSLDPQGLYGYTF,TGTGCCAGCAGTTTAGATCCCCAGGGCCTCTATGGCTACACCTTC